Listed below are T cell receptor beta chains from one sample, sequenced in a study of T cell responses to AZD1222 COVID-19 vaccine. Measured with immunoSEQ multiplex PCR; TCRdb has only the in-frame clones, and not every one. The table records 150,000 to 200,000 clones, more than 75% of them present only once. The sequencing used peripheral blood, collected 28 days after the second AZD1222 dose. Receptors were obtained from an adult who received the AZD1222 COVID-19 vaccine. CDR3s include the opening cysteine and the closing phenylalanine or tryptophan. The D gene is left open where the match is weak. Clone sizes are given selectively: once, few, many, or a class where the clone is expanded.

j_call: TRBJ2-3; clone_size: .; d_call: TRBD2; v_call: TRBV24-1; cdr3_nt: TGTGCCACCAGCCCTTTTGGACTAGCGGGGGGCACAGATACGCAGTATTTT; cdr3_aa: CATSPFGLAGGTDTQYF
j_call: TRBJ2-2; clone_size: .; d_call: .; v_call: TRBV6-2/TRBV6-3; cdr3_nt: TGTGCCAGCAGTTACGGGGTCCCCGGGGAGCTGTTTTTT; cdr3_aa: CASSYGVPGELFF
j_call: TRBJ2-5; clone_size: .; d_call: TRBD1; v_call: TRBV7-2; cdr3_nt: TGTGCCAGCAGTCAAACAGGGGGCGGCGAGACCCAGTACTTC; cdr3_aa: CASSQTGGGETQYF
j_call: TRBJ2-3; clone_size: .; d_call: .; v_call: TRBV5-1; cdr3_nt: TGCGCCAGCAGCTTGGCCGGGGACGGAGATACGCAGTATTTT; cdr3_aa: CASSLAGDGDTQYF
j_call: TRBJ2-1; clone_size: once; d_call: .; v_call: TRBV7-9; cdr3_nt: TGTGCCAGCAGCTCAAGTAGCGCCCAGCAGTTCTTC; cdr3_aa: CASSSSSAQQFF
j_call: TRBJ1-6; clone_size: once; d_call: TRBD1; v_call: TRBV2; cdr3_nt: TGTGCCAGCAGGGGCTGGACAGGTGGTTCTTATAATTCACCCCTCCACTTT; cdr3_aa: CASRGWTGGSYNSPLHF
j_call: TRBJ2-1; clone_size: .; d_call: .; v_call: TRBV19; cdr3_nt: TGTGCCAGTAGCCCCCCGGCTATCTCCTACAATGAGCAGTTCTTC; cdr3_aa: CASSPPAISYNEQFF
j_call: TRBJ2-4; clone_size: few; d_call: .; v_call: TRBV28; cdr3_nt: TGTGCCAGCAACCAGGGACGGCCAGCGATTCAGTACTTC; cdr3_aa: CASNQGRPAIQYF
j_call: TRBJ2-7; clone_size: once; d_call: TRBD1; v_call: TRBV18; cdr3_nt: TGTGCCAGCTCACCAAATGATCCGGGACAGGGTGCCTACGAGCAGTACTTC; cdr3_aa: CASSPNDPGQGAYEQYF
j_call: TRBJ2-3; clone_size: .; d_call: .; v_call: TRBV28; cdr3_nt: TGTGCCAGCAGTTTTGTTGGCGGGCCTAGCACAGATACGCAGTATTTT; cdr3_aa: CASSFVGGPSTDTQYF
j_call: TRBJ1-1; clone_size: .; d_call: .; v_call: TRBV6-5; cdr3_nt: TGTGCCAGCATGGGGGGGAACACTGAAGCTTTCTTT; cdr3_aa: CASMGGNTEAFF
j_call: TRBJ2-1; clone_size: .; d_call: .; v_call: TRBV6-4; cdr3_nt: TGTGCCAGCAGTGACTCGTTGAAACGGGACTACAATGAGCAGTTCTTC; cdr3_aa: CASSDSLKRDYNEQFF
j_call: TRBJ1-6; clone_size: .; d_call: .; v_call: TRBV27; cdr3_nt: TGTGCCAGCAGTTTGCCCGGGGCCGGAAATTCACCCCTCCACTTT; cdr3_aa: CASSLPGAGNSPLHF
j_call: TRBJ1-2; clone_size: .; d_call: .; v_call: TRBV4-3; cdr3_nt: TGCGCCAGCAGCCAAGAACCCCTCGGGGACCGCTATGGCTACACCTTC; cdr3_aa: CASSQEPLGDRYGYTF
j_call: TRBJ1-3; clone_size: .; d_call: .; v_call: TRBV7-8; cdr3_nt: TGTGCCAGCAGCTTAGGAGAGGGTACTGGAAACACCATATATTTT; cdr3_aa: CASSLGEGTGNTIYF
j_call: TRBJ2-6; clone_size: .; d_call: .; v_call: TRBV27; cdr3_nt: TGTGCCAGCAGTTTATTTAGAGGGTGGGAGGACTCTGGGGCCAACGTCCTGACTTTC; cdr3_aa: CASSLFRGWEDSGANVLTF
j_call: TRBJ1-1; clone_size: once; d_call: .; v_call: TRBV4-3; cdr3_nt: TGCGCCAGCAGCCAAGATGGTAGGCTCACTGAAGCTTTCTTT; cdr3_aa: CASSQDGRLTEAFF
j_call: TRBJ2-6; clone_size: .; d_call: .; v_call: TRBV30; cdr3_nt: TGTGCCTGTAATATTGGGGGCCCCGGGGCCAACGTCCTGACTTTC; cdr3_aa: CACNIGGPGANVLTF
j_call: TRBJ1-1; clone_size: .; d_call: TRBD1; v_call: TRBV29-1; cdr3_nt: TGCAGCGTTGGACAGGGGGCTTGGAACACTGAAGCTTTCTTT; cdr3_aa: CSVGQGAWNTEAFF
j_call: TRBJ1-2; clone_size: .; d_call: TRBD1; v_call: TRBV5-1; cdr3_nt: TGCGCCAGCAGCACGACAGGGAGGGTCAATGGCTACACCTTC; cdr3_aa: CASSTTGRVNGYTF
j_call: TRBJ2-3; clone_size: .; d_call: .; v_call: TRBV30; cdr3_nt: TGTGCCTGGAGTAGGGACCGCACAGATACGCAGTATTTT; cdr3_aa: CAWSRDRTDTQYF
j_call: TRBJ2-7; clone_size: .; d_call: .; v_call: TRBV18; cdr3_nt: TGTGCCAGCTCACCTACCGGGGACTACGAGCAGTACTTC; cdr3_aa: CASSPTGDYEQYF
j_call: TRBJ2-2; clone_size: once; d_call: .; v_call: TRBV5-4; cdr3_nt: TGTGCCAGCAGCTTGCCGACGGGTGCGAACACCGGGGAGCTGTTTTTT; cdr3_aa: CASSLPTGANTGELFF
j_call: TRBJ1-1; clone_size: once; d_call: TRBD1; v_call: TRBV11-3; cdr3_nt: TGTGCCAGCAGCTCGACAGGGATGACTGAAGCTTTCTTT; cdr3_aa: CASSSTGMTEAFF